The 24 T cell receptor beta chains below come from one sample, sequenced in a study of blood T cell repertoires in COVID-19. The assay was immunoSEQ multiplex PCR, and TCRdb's table has in-frame clones only and misses some. The sample records 300,000 to 450,000 clones, around 92% being singletons. Sequenced material: peripheral blood. Receptors originate from a woman aged 30 to 39 with COVID-19, enrolled during active disease.

The chain joins TRBV10-3 to TRBJ2-1, with 9 positions matching TRBD1. Germline assignment: CDR1 ENHRY and CDR2 SYGVKD. Losses at the gene ends were 0 bases for V and 2 bases for J; bases not matched to a gene: 14. This CDR3 contains 20 residues. The CDR3 coding sequence is TGTGCCATCAGTGAGTCTTTGGGACAGGGAAATTTCGGTCCCTACAATGAGCAGTTCTTC. This sequence encodes CAISESLGQGNFGPYNEQFF.

This sequence joins TRBV28 and TRBJ2-4; D might be TRBD2 (5 bases). The CDR3 length is 10 residues. V was pared by 6 bases and J by 14 bases, with 11 bases between. Germline V lookup: CDR1 MDHEN, CDR2 SYDVKM. Here the CDR3 DNA reads TGTGCCAGCAGCGGGGATCAGAAGTACTTC. Translating it yields CASSGDQKYF. Looking up the rest from reference TRBV28 and TRBJ2-4 gives the full variable domain: DVKVTQSSRYLVKRTGEKVFLECVQDMDHENMFWYRQDPGLGLRLIYFSYDVKMKEKGDIPEGYSVSREKKERFSLILESASTNQTSMYLCASSGDQKYFGAGTRLSVL.

This chain joins TRBV4-2 and TRBJ2-1, with 10 bases that match TRBD2. Germline CDR1 reads LGHNA; CDR2 reads YNFKEQ. CDR3 size: 17 residues. Trimming removed 1 base from V and 6 bases from J; junction bases left unmatched: 9. The chain's CDR3 is CASSQGPAGGPGNEQFF. The CDR3 DNA is TGTGCCAGCAGCCAAGGCCCAGCGGGGGGGCCGGGCAATGAGCAGTTCTTC.

The chain links TRBV5-1 to TRBJ2-3; 7 nucleotides align to TRBD1. V lost 4 bases to trimming and J lost 1 base; unmatched junction nucleotides: 6. CDR1 SGHRS and CDR2 YFSETQ come from the germline V gene. This CDR3 has 15 residues. The CDR3 here is CASSVRDSGTDTQYF. In DNA form, the CDR3 reads TGCGCCAGCAGCGTCCGGGACAGCGGCACAGATACGCAGTATTTT.

The V call is TRBV29-1, the J call TRBJ1-1; TRBD1 matches at 8 bases. Germline CDR1 SQVTM, CDR2 ANQGSEA. The CDR3 is 17 residues long. The trim removed 0 bases at V and 1 base at J, leaving 10 bases unmatched. CDR3 coding DNA: TGCAGCGTTGAAGAGTCGTCAGGGGGCGCGAAGAACACTGAAGCTTTCTTT. Translating gives CSVEESSGGAKNTEAFF.

V gene TRBV11-3 combines with J gene TRBJ2-1, with 11 bases fitting TRBD2. Losses at the gene ends were 5 bases for V and 3 bases for J; bases not matched to a gene: 18. CDR1 and CDR2 (germline): SGHNT, YENEEA. This CDR3 is 20 amino acids long. CDR3 in amino acids: CASSNRGTSGYQGGYNEQFF. In DNA form, the CDR3 reads TGTGCCAGCAGCAATAGAGGGACTAGCGGTTACCAGGGGGGCTACAATGAGCAGTTCTTC.

The genes are TRBV7-9 and TRBJ2-3; TRBD2 matches 8 bases. This CDR3 contains 15 residues. With 5 bases clipped from V and 5 bases from J, the junction kept 9 bases outside the gene matches. Per the germline V gene, CDR1 is SEHNR and CDR2 is FQNEAQ (reference sequence). This CDR3 reads CASSLVRGAIDTQYF. CDR3 coding DNA: TGTGCCAGCAGCCTCGTGCGGGGGGCCATAGATACGCAGTATTTT. The full variable domain, rest sourced from reference TRBV7-9 and TRBJ2-3, is DTGVSQNPRHKITKRGQNVTFRCDPISEHNRLYWYRQTLGQGPEFLTYFQNEAQLEKSRLLSDRFSAERPKGSFSTLEIQRTEQGDSAMYLCASSLVRGAIDTQYFGPGTRLTVL.

The V call is TRBV14, the J call TRBJ2-7; a possible D gene is TRBD1 (6 bases). This CDR3 contains 15 residues. Germline V gives CDR1 SGHDN, CDR2 FVKESK. Trimming stripped 4 bases from V and 0 bases from J, with 13 bases between. CDR3 loop: CASSRFRDNSYEQYF. In DNA, the CDR3 is TGTGCCAGCAGCCGCTTTCGGGACAACTCCTACGAGCAGTACTTC.

The rearrangement links TRBV24-1 to TRBJ2-1; 8 positions match TRBD2. Germline lookup yields CDR1 KGHDR and CDR2 SFDVKD. The CDR3 is made up of 18 amino acids. J lost 1 base, V lost 4 bases, and 11 bases had no gene match. The CDR3 here is CATSERSPSSGSYNEQFF. As DNA, the CDR3 is TGTGCCACCAGTGAGCGGTCGCCCTCTAGCGGGTCCTACAATGAGCAGTTCTTC.

The chain is built from TRBV6-5 and TRBJ2-5; TRBD2 matches 12 bases. The V gene's germline CDR1 is MNHEY and CDR2 SVGAGI. Losses at the gene ends were 10 bases for V and 4 bases for J; bases not matched to a gene: 7. The CDR3 has 14 residues. This chain's CDR3 is CAIGLAGNTETQYF. Written as DNA, the CDR3 is TGTGCCATAGGACTAGCGGGGAATACAGAGACCCAGTACTTC.

V gene TRBV2 combines with J gene TRBJ2-2; D unresolved. The CDR3 runs to 13 residues. CDR1 SNHLY and CDR2 FYNNEI come from the germline V gene. Trimming removed 7 bases at V and 5 bases at J, with 11 bases between. The CDR3 reads CASNQMRTGELFF. In DNA form, the CDR3 reads TGTGCCAGCAATCAAATGCGGACCGGGGAGCTGTTTTTT.

This clone came up a few times. The chain recombines TRBV27 with TRBJ2-3; 8 nucleotides align to TRBD2. This CDR3 is built from 15 residues. Germline lookup yields CDR1 MNHEY and CDR2 SMNVEV (reference sequence). The trim removed 2 bases at V and 1 base at J, leaving 2 bases unmatched. The DNA for the CDR3 is TGTGCCAGCAGTTTACAGCGGGGGCGCACAGATACGCAGTATTTT. Protein product: CASSLQRGRTDTQYF.

This clone was picked up one time. As DNA, the CDR3 is TGTGCCAGCAGTCCCCCGACAGGGGGCGCAGAGACCCAGTACTTC. It encodes CASSPPTGGAETQYF. The chain recombines TRBV28 with TRBJ2-5, with TRBD1 matching 10 bases. The V and J ends lost 5 bases and 4 bases, in that order; junction bases with no gene match: 7. This CDR3 region has 15 residues. CDR1 is MDHEN, CDR2 SYDVKM, per germline. The full variable domain, its missing parts supplied by reference TRBV28 and TRBJ2-5, is DVKVTQSSRYLVKRTGEKVFLECVQDMDHENMFWYRQDPGLGLRLIYFSYDVKMKEKGDIPEGYSVSREKKERFSLILESASTNQTSMYLCASSPPTGGAETQYFGPGTRLLVL.

V and J are TRBV5-1 and TRBJ1-2, with no clear D. The CDR3 covers 14 residues. Trimming removed 0 bases from V and 3 bases from J, with 9 bases in between. Germline-derived CDR1 and CDR2 are SGHRS and YFSETQ. CDR3 loop: CASSLASMDYGYTF. CDR3 bases: TGCGCCAGCAGCTTGGCCAGTATGGACTATGGCTACACCTTC.

The V gene is TRBV2, the J gene TRBJ2-3, with TRBD2 as a possible D gene (6 bases). Looked up from germline, CDR1 is SNHLY and CDR2 is FYNNEI. V was cut by 0 bases and J by 10 bases, with 17 bases left in between. This CDR3 has 15 amino acids. CDR3 loop: CASSEARGAPGAQYF. Here the CDR3 DNA reads TGTGCCAGCAGTGAAGCGCGGGGAGCCCCGGGTGCGCAGTATTTT. The whole variable domain, filled in from reference TRBV2 and TRBJ2-3, reads EPEVTQTPSHQVTQMGQEVILRCVPISNHLYFYWYRQILGQKVEFLVSFYNNEISEKSEIFDDQFSVERPDGSNFTLKIRSTKLEDSAMYFCASSEARGAPGAQYFGPGTRLTVL.

This clone showed up just a few times. J is TRBJ1-6 and V is TRBV5-1, with 7 bases matching TRBD1. Germline V gene lookup returns CDR1 SGHRS and CDR2 YFSETQ. The V and J ends lost 4 bases and 8 bases, in that order; junction bases with no gene match: 3. The CDR3 sequence is 13 residues long. The DNA for the CDR3 is TGCGCCAGCAGCCCCGGACAGGATTCACCCCTCCACTTT. The encoded protein is CASSPGQDSPLHF.

The chain joins TRBV24-1 to TRBJ2-2; the D gene is possibly TRBD2 (7 bases). V lost 11 bases to trimming and J lost 3 bases, with 18 bases between them. The CDR3 covers 15 residues. Per germline, CDR1 KGHDR and CDR2 SFDVKD. CDR3 nucleotide sequence: TGTGCCAGCTCCGTGGGGGGGCGGTACACCGGGGAGCTGTTTTTT. Translation: CASSVGGRYTGELFF.

This chain connects TRBV12-3 or TRBV12-4 to TRBJ2-3, with D maybe TRBD1 (6 bases). Trimming took 6 bases from V and 6 from J, leaving 13 bases between them. This CDR3 is built from 13 residues. The CDR3 nucleotides read TGTGCCAGCAGCAAAACAGGGTTGGATACGCAGTATTTT. Protein product: CASSKTGLDTQYF.

This rearrangement joins TRBV6-5 to TRBJ1-5, with TRBD1 matching 7 bases. The CDR3 has 13 amino acids. Germline values: CDR1 MNHEY, CDR2 SVGAGI. After removal of 0 bases from V and 13 bases from J, the junction contained 6 bases not matched to a gene. CDR3 sequence (DNA): TGTGCCAGCAGTTACTCTGGACAGGACCCACAGCATTTT. Protein sequence: CASSYSGQDPQHF.

The chain recombines TRBV7-2 with TRBJ2-3; TRBD2 matches 9 bases. The CDR3 length is 16 residues. After removal of 1 base from V and 7 bases from J, the junction contained 9 bases not matched to a gene. CDR1 and CDR2 (germline): SGHTA, FQGNSA. The CDR3 coding sequence is TGTGCCAGCAGCTTAGGGGCGGCGGGGGGGCGGTATACGCAGTATTTT. This encodes CASSLGAAGGRYTQYF.

This chain joins TRBV18 and TRBJ2-3; 12 bases agree with TRBD1. Germline CDR1 and CDR2: KGHSH and LQKENI. Trimming took 3 bases from V and 5 from J; bases not matched to a gene: 3. The CDR3 length is 15 residues. The CDR3 DNA reads as TGTGCCAGCTCACCGGGACAGGGGGCGGAAGATACGCAGTATTTT. Amino acids: CASSPGQGAEDTQYF.

The rearrangement joins TRBV11-2 to TRBJ2-7, with D perhaps matching TRBD1 (6 bases). The germline V and J ends were trimmed by 5 bases and 7 bases, with 21 bases remaining between them. Per the germline V gene, CDR1 is SGHAT and CDR2 is FQNNGV. The CDR3 has 15 amino acids. The CDR3 DNA reads as TGTGCCAGCAGCCAACCTGAGGGACATTTTCGGGAGCAGTACGTC. This encodes CASSQPEGHFREQYV.

The chain uses TRBV5-4 and TRBJ2-2; maybe TRBD2 (7 bases). Trimming left V 1 base short and J 5 bases short, with 12 bases between. CDR3 size: 15 residues. Germline values: CDR1 SGHNT, CDR2 YYREEE (reference sequence). This CDR3 is CASSLRGGGTGELFF. In nucleotides, the CDR3 is TGTGCCAGCAGCTTGAGAGGGGGAGGGACCGGGGAGCTGTTTTTT.

The rearrangement links TRBV14 to TRBJ2-1, with 10 bases that match TRBD1. The V gene's germline CDR1 is SGHDN and CDR2 FVKESK. After removal of 6 bases from V and 8 bases from J, the junction contained 4 bases not matched to a gene. The CDR3 loop spans 13 amino acids. The CDR3 DNA reads as TGTGCCAGCAGGTCGACAGGGGGCCATGAGCAGTTCTTC. Residues: CASRSTGGHEQFF.